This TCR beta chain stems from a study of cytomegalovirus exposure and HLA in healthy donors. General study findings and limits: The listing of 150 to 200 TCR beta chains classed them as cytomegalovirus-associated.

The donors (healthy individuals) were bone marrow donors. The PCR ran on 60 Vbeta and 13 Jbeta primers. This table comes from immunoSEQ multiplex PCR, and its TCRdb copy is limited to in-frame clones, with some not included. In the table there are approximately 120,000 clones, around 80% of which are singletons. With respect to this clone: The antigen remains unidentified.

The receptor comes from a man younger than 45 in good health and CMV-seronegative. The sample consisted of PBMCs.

CDR3 nucleotides: TGCAGCGTTTGGGCCTCGAATGAAAAACTGTTTTTT. Protein product: CSVWASNEKLFF. J is TRBJ1-4 and V is TRBV29-1, with no clear D. The CDR3 runs 12 residues. The V gene's germline CDR1 is SQVTM and CDR2 ANQGSEA. V lost 5 bases and J lost 5, with 9 bases in between.